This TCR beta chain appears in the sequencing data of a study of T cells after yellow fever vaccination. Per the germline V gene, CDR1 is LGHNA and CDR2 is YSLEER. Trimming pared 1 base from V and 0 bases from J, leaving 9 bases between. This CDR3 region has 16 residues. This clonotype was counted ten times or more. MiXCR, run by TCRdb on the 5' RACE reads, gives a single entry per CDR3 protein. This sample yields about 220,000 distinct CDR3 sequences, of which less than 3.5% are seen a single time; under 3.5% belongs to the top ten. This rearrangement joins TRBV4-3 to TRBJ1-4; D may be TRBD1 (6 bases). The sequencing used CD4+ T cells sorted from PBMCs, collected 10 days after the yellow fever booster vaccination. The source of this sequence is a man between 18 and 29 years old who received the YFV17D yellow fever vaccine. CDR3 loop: CASSQVGGSTNEKLFF. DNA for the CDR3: TGCGCCAGCAGCCAAGTCGGGGGCTCAACTAATGAAAAACTGTTTTTT.